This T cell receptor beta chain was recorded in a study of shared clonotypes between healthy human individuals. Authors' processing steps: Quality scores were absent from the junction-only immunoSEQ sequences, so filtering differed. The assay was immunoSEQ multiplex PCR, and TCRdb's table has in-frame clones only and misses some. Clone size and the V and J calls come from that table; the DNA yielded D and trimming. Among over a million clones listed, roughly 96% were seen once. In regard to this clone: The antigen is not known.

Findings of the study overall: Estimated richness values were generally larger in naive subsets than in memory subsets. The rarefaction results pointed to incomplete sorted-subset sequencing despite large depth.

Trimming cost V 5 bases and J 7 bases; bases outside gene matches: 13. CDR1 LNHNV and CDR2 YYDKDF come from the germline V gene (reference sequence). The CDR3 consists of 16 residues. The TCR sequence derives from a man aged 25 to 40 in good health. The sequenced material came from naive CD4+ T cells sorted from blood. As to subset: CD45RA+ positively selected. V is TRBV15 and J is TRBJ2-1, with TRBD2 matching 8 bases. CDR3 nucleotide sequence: TGTGCCACCAGCGACGGTAGTAGCGGGGCAAGAAATGAGCAGTTCTTC. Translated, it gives CATSDGSSGARNEQFF.